One sample yielded the 18 T cell receptor beta chains listed below, sequenced in a study of OX40 agonist ivuxolimab in advanced cancers. Data came from immunoSEQ multiplex PCR; TCRdb stores just in-frame clones and leaves some out. The data contain 30,000 to 40,000 clones, 70% to 85% of them singletons. Source: CD4+ or CD8+ T cells sorted from blood, taken in a trial of the OX40 agonist ivuxolimab. All receptors derive from an adult with an advanced solid tumor such as melanoma, head and neck, liver or kidney cancer.

The chain carries TRBV7-3 and TRBJ1-1; 9 nucleotides line up with TRBD1. The V segment lost 5 bases and the J segment 10 bases; nucleotides outside the gene matches: 11. The CDR3 has 14 residues. Germline V gene data show CDR1 as SGHTA and CDR2 as FQGTGA. The CDR3 DNA is TGTGCCAGCAGCCCCACTCGACAGGGGGGGCGAGCTTTCTTT. Encoded protein: CASSPTRQGGRAFF.

The rearrangement uses TRBV7-2 and TRBJ1-3; D is possibly TRBD1 (6 bases). The V gene's germline CDR1 is SGHTA and CDR2 FQGNSA. V was cut by 5 bases and J by 1 base, with 12 bases left in between. The CDR3 runs 15 residues. The CDR3 here is CASSPGQLSGNTIYF. DNA of the CDR3: TGTGCCAGCAGCCCCGGACAGCTTTCTGGAAACACCATATATTTT.

The V gene is TRBV2, the J gene TRBJ2-2; 8 bases fit TRBD2. Germline CDR1 reads SNHLY; CDR2 reads FYNNEI. Unmatched junction bases numbered 7, after V lost 10 bases and J lost 0 bases. The CDR3 covers 15 residues. The CDR3 spells CATQGGLANTGELFF. The CDR3 DNA sequence: TGTGCCACCCAAGGGGGACTAGCGAACACCGGGGAGCTGTTTTTT.

The genes are TRBV5-5 and TRBJ1-5, with D unclear. CDR3 length: 14 amino acids. Between the trimmed V and J ends, which lost 4 bases and 7 bases, there was a span of 15 bases. Looked up from germline, CDR1 is SGHKS and CDR2 is YYEKEE (reference sequence). CDR3 protein: CASSTGPRGQPQHF. The CDR3 DNA reads TGTGCCAGCAGCACTGGACCACGAGGGCAGCCCCAGCATTTT.

CDR3 bases: TGCGCCAGCAGCTCAGATATCCGGGGCAGCCCCTCTGGAAACACCATATATTTT. Its protein is CASSSDIRGSPSGNTIYF. The rearrangement uses TRBV5-1 and TRBJ1-3; D possibly corresponds to TRBD1 (5 bases). The CDR3 extends over 18 amino acids. Germline V gene data show CDR1 as SGHRS and CDR2 as YFSETQ. Trimming pared 3 bases from V and 0 bases from J, leaving 19 bases between.

The genes are TRBV28 and TRBJ2-1; 8 nucleotides match TRBD2. The CDR3 has 13 amino acids. Trimming at V came to 7 bases and at J to 6 bases, leaving 5 bases not matched to a gene. Germline CDR1 reads MDHEN; CDR2 reads SYDVKM. The CDR3 DNA is TGTGCCAGCACTTTGAGCGGGAGCAATGAGCAGTTCTTC. It yields the protein CASTLSGSNEQFF.

The genes are TRBV7-3 and TRBJ1-6; no reliable D call. This CDR3 has 18 residues. The V and J ends lost 6 bases and 3 bases respectively, with 21 bases between them. Germline V gives CDR1 SGHTA, CDR2 FQGTGA. This CDR3 reads CASRLKDAGSNYNSPLHF. DNA of the CDR3: TGTGCCAGCAGGCTCAAAGACGCCGGGAGTAACTATAATTCACCCCTCCACTTT.

The CDR3 DNA reads TGTGCCAGCAGTACTGGGCGAGGGAGTGGGCAGCCCCAGCATTTT. Amino acid sequence: CASSTGRGSGQPQHF. The V call is TRBV6-6, the J call TRBJ1-5, with D hard to call. This CDR3 has 15 residues. V was pared by 5 bases and J by 7 bases, with 18 bases between. From germline, CDR1 is MNHNY and CDR2 SVGAGI (reference sequence).

The V gene is TRBV7-2, the J gene TRBJ2-5; the match to TRBD1 covers 8 bases. Germline V gene sequence: CDR1 SGHTA, CDR2 FQGNSA. The CDR3 totals 14 residues. Losses at the gene ends were 3 bases for V and 5 bases for J; bases not matched to a gene: 5. CDR3 sequence: CASSLDRVGETQYF. CDR3 in DNA: TGTGCCAGCAGCTTGGACAGGGTCGGGGAGACCCAGTACTTC.

The V gene is TRBV5-6, the J gene TRBJ1-3; D gene unclear. The CDR3 is 15 amino acids. The V and J ends lost 0 bases and 0 bases respectively, with 7 bases between them. In germline, CDR1 is SGHDT, CDR2 YYEEEE. This CDR3 is CASSLGPRSGNTIYF. The DNA of the CDR3 is TGTGCCAGCAGCTTGGGACCACGCTCTGGAAACACCATATATTTT.

The chain is built from TRBV7-9 and TRBJ2-7; D is unclear. Germline values: CDR1 SEHNR, CDR2 FQNEAQ (reference sequence). The CDR3 length is 15 residues. Trimming took 1 base from V and 2 from J, leaving 12 bases between them. The CDR3 DNA reads TGTGCCAGCAGCTTAGAGCACAGCCTCCCCTACGAGCAGTACTTC. Translated: CASSLEHSLPYEQYF.

Here the CDR3 DNA reads TGTGCCAGCAACGGACTAGCGGCACCTGGTGAGACCCAGTACTTC. Translated: CASNGLAAPGETQYF. The V gene is TRBV28, the J gene TRBJ2-5; 10 nucleotides match TRBD2. Germline CDR1 MDHEN, CDR2 SYDVKM. CDR3 length equals 15 residues. Germline trimming cut 7 bases from V and 5 bases from J; bases unmatched to any gene: 10.

J is TRBJ2-7 and V is TRBV6-5, with a tentative D call TRBD2 (6 bases). Germline loops: CDR1 MNHEY, CDR2 SVGAGI. The CDR3 runs to 14 residues. The V end was cut by 0 bases, the J end by 6 bases, with 12 bases between. CDR3 bases: TGTGCCAGCAGTTACTCTCCACTAGCTGTCGAGCAGTACTTC. Its translation is CASSYSPLAVEQYF.

The chain couples TRBV6-4 to TRBJ2-3; 8 positions match TRBD2. J was trimmed by 2 bases and V by 0 bases; bases with no gene match: 1. The CDR3 has 15 residues. CDR1 and CDR2 (germline): MRHNA, SNTAGT. The CDR3 sequence is CASSDSGGATDTQYF. The CDR3 DNA reads as TGTGCCAGCAGTGACTCCGGGGGGGCCACAGATACGCAGTATTTT.

The chain combines TRBV7-9 with TRBJ1-5, with unresolved D. The CDR3 covers 15 residues. V shed 6 bases and J shed 3 bases, with 15 bases lying between them. CDR1 is SEHNR, CDR2 FQNEAQ, per germline (reference sequence). CDR3 DNA sequence: TGTGCCAGCAGTACAACCGGGATCAACAATCAGCCCCAGCATTTT. Its translation: CASSTTGINNQPQHF.

The V call is TRBV7-8, the J call TRBJ2-1; no clear D. Trimming removed 0 bases from V and 5 bases from J, with 17 bases in between. Germline values: CDR1 SGHVS, CDR2 FQNEAQ. The CDR3 contains 17 residues. CDR3 loop: CASSLARSRSLNNEQFF. CDR3 DNA sequence: TGTGCCAGCAGCTTAGCGAGGTCGCGATCGTTGAACAATGAGCAGTTCTTC.

This chain links TRBV5-4 with TRBJ2-2, with D perhaps TRBD2 (5 bases). The germline CDR1 and CDR2 sequences are SGHNT and YYREEE (reference sequence). The CDR3 sequence is 15 residues long. The V and J ends lost 3 bases and 1 base respectively, with 10 bases between them. The CDR3 spells CASSSNRENTGELFF. DNA of the CDR3: TGTGCCAGCAGCTCCAACCGGGAGAACACCGGGGAGCTGTTTTTT. Complete variable domain (other parts from reference TRBV5-4 and TRBJ2-2): ETGVTQSPTHLIKTRGQQVTLRCSSQSGHNTVSWYQQALGQGPQFIFQYYREEENGRGNFPPRFSGLQFPNYSSELNVNALELDDSALYLCASSSNRENTGELFFGEGSRLTVL.

This chain uses TRBV9 with TRBJ2-5, with 9 bases identical to TRBD1. The DNA end lines up better with TRBJ2-7; the J call may be wrong. From germline, CDR1 is SGDLS and CDR2 YYNGEE. This CDR3 has 15 residues. CDR3 bases: TGTGCCAGCAGCCCAGGAGGGGGACAGGGCCACGAGCAGTACTTC. Its protein is CASSPGGGQGHEQYF.